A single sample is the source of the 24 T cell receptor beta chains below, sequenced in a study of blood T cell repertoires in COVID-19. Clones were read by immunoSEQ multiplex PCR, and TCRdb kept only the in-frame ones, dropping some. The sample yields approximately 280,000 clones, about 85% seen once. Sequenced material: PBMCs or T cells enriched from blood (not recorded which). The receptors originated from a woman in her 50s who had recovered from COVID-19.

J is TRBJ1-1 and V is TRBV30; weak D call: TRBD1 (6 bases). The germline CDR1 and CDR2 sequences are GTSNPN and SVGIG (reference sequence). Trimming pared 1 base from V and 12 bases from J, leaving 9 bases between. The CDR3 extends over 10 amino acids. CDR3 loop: CAWSEGEPFF. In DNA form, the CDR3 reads TGTGCCTGGAGTGAGGGGGAACCTTTCTTT. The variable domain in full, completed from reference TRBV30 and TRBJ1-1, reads SQTIHQWPATLVQPVGSPLSLECTVEGTSNPNLYWYRQAAGRGLQLLFYSVGIGQISSEVPQNLSASRPQDRQFILSSKKLLLSDSGFYLCAWSEGEPFFGQGTRLTVV.

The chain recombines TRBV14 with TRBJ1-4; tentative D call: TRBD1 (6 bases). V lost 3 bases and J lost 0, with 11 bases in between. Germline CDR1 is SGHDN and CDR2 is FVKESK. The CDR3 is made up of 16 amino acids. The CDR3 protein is CASSHSRQATNEKLFF. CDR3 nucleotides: TGTGCCAGCAGCCACTCTCGACAGGCAACTAATGAAAAACTGTTTTTT.

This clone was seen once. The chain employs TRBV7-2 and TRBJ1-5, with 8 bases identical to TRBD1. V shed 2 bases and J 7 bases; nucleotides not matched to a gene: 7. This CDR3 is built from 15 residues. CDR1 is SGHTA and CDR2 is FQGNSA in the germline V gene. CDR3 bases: TGTGCCAGCAGCTTATTCGTCCAGGGGGCCCAGCCCCAGCATTTT. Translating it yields CASSLFVQGAQPQHF.

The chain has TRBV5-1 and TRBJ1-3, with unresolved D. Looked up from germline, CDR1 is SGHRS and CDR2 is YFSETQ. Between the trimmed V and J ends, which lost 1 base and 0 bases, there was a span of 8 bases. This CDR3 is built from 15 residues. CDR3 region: CASSLSVLSGNTIYF. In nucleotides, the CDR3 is TGCGCCAGCAGCTTGTCAGTTCTCTCTGGAAACACCATATATTTT.

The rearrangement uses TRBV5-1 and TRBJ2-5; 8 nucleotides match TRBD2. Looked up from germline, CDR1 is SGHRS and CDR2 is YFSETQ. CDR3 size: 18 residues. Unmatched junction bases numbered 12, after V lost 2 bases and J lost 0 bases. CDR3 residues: CASSFPAGVPIYQETQYF. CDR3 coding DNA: TGCGCCAGCAGCTTCCCAGCGGGGGTCCCAATATACCAAGAGACCCAGTACTTC. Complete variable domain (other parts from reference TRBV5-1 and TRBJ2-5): KAGVTQTPRYLIKTRGQQVTLSCSPISGHRSVSWYQQTPGQGLQFLFEYFSETQRNKGNFPGRFSGRQFSNSRSEMNVSTLELGDSALYLCASSFPAGVPIYQETQYFGPGTRLLVL.

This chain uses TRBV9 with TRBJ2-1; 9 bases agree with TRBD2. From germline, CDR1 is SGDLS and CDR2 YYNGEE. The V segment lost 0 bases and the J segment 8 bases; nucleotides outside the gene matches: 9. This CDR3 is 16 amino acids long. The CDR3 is CASSVDGTSPRHEQFF. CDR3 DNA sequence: TGTGCCAGCAGCGTAGATGGGACTAGCCCGCGCCATGAGCAGTTCTTC.

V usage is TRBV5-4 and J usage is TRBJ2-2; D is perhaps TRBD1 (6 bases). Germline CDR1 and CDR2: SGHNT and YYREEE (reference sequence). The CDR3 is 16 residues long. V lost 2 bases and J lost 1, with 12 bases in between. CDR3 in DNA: TGTGCCAGCAGCTTTCACCAGGGGTTGAACACCGGGGAGCTGTTTTTT. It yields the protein CASSFHQGLNTGELFF.

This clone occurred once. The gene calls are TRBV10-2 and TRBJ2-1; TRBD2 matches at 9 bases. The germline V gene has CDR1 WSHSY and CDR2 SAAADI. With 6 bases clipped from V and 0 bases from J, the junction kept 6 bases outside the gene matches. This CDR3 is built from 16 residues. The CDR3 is CASRALAGASYNEQFF. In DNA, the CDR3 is TGCGCCAGCAGAGCCTTAGCGGGAGCCTCCTACAATGAGCAGTTCTTC.

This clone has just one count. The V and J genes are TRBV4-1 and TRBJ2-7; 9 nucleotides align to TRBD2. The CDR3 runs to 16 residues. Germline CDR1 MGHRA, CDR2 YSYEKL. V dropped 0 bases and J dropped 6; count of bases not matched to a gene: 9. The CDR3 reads CASSQDKAGGEGEQYF. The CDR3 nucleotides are TGCGCCAGCAGCCAAGATAAGGCGGGGGGGGAAGGCGAGCAGTACTTC.

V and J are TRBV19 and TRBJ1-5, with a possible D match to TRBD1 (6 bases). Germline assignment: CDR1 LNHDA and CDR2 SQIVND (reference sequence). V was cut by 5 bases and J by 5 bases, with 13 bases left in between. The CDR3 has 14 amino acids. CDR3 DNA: TGTGCCAGTAGTCCTAACAGGGTAGATCAGCCCCAGCATTTT. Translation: CASSPNRVDQPQHF.

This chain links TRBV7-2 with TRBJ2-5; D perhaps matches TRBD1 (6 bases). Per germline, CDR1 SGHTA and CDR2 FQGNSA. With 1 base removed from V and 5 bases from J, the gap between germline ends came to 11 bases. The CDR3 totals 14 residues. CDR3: CASSLGTAWETQYF. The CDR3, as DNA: TGTGCCAGCAGCTTAGGGACAGCTTGGGAGACCCAGTACTTC.

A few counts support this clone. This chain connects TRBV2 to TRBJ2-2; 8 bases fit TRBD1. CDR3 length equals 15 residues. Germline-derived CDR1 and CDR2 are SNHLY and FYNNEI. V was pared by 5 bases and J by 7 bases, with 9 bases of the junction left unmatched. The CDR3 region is CASSRGQGWSGELFF. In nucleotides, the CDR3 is TGTGCCAGCAGTCGTGGACAGGGTTGGAGCGGGGAGCTGTTTTTT.

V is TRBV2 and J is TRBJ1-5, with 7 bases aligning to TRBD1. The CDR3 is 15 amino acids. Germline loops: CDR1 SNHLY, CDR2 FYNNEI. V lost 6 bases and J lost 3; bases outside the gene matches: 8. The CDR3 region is CASRRQGWNNQPQHF. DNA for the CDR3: TGTGCCAGCAGAAGACAGGGTTGGAACAATCAGCCCCAGCATTTT.

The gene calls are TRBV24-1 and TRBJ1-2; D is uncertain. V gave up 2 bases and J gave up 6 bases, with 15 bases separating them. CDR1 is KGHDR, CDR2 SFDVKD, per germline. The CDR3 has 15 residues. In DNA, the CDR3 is TGTGCCACCAGTGATTCCCGCGGCAACGGAGATGGCTACACCTTC. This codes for CATSDSRGNGDGYTF.

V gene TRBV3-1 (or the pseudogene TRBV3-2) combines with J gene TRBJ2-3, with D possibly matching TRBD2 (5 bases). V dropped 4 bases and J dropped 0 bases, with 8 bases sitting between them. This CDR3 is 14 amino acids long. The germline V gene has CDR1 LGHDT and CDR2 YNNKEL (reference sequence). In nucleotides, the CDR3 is TGTGCCAGCAGCCGAAGGACTAGCACAGATACGCAGTATTTT. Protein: CASSRRTSTDTQYF.

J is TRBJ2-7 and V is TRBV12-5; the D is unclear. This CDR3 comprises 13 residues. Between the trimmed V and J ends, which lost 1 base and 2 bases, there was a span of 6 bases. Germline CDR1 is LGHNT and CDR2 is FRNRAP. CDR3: CASGLGQPYEQYF. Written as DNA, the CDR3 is TGTGCTAGTGGTTTGGGGCAACCCTACGAGCAGTACTTC.

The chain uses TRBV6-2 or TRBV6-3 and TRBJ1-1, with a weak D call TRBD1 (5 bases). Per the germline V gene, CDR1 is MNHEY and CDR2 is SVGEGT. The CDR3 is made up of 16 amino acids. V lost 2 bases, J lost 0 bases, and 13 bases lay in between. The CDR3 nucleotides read TGTGCCAGCAGTTACCCCGGAGGGGCGTTGAACACTGAAGCTTTCTTT. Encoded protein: CASSYPGGALNTEAFF.

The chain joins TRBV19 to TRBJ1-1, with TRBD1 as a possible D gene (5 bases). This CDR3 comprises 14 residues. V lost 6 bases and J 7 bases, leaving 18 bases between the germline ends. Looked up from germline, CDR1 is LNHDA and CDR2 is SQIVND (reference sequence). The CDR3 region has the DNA TGTGCCAGTAGCCTCGTTGATCAGGGTAGTGAAGCTTTCTTT. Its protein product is CASSLVDQGSEAFF.

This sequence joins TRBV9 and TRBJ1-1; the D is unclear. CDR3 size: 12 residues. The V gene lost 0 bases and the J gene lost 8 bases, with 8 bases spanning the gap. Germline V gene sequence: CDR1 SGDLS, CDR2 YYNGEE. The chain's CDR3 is CASSVGTAEAFF. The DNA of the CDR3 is TGTGCCAGCAGCGTAGGTACAGCAGAAGCTTTCTTT.

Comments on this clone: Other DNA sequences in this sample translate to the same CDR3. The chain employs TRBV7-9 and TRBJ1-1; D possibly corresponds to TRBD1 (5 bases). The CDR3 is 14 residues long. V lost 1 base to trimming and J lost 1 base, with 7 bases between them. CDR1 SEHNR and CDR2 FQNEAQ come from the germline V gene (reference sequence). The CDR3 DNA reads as TGTGCCAGCAGCTTAGGGCAGGGGAACACTGAAGCTTTCTTT. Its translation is CASSLGQGNTEAFF.

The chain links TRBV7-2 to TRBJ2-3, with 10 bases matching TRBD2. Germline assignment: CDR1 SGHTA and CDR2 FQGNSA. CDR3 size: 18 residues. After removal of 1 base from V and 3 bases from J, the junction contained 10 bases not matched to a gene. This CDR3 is CASSLDGGTSGMTDTQYF. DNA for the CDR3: TGTGCCAGCAGCTTAGACGGCGGAACTAGCGGGATGACAGATACGCAGTATTTT.

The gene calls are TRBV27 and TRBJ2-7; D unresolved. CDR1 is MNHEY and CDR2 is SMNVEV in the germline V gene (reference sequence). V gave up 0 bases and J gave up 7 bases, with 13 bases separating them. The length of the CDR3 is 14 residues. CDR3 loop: CASSLSLLLGEQYF. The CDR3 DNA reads TGTGCCAGCAGTTTATCCCTACTTCTAGGTGAGCAGTACTTC.

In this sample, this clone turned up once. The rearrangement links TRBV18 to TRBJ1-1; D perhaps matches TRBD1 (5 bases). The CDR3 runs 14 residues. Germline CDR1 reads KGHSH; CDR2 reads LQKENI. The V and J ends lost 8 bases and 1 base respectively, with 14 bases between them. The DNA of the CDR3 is TGTGCCAGCGCGGGACCGATGAAGAACACTGAAGCTTTCTTT. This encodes CASAGPMKNTEAFF.

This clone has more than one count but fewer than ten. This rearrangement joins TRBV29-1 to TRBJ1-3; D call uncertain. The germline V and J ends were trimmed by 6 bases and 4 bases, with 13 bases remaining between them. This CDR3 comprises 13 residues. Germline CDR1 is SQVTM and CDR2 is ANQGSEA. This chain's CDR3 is CSVRVVVGNTIYF. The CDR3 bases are TGCAGCGTGAGGGTCGTTGTGGGAAACACCATATATTTT. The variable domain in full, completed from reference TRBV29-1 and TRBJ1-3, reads SAVISQKPSRDICQRGTSLTIQCQVDSQVTMMFWYRQQPGQSLTLIATANQGSEATYESGFVIDKFPISRPNLTFSTLTVSNMSPEDSSIYLCSVRVVVGNTIYFGEGSWLTVV.